Detailed here is one TCR beta chain. Its cognate antigen is unknown. The treatment here: 15 to 20 received Ad26.COV2.S at low or high dose, single or two shots; several received placebo; per-sample allocation not given. Samples analyzed were those drawn on day 63 after the first vaccine or placebo injection. The data stem from a study of Ad26.COV2.S vaccination and SARS-CoV-2 variants. Study-wide background: Once, or twice with 56 days between doses, Ad26.COV2.S was given intramuscularly.

Profiling relied on immunoSEQ multiplex PCR, and the TCRdb table lists in-frame clones only, not all of them. The sample consists of about 350,000 clones, approximately 90% of them appearing once. Trimming removed 4 bases at V and 3 bases at J, with 9 bases between. Germline CDR1 reads SGHRS; CDR2 reads YFSETQ. The CDR3 spans 13 residues. Study-wide points: Recipients of either vaccine or placebo displayed similar breadth of non-spike TCRs.

V usage is TRBV5-1 and J usage is TRBJ2-3, with D hard to call. The material sequenced was peripheral blood, taken in a trial of Ad26.COV2.S vaccine versus placebo. This TCR derives from a person between 18 and 65 years old who received the Ad26.COV2.S COVID-19 vaccine or a placebo. CDR3: CASSLLGTDTQYF. CDR3 bases: TGCGCCAGCAGCCTGTTGGGAACAGATACGCAGTATTTT.